This TCR beta chain was captured in a study of T cell repertoires in cytomegalovirus infection. Germline V gene sequence: CDR1 SGHTA, CDR2 FQGNSA. The CDR3 is made up of 16 amino acids. Trimming removed 1 base from V and 4 bases from J; junction bases left unmatched: 6. MiXCR, run by TCRdb on the reads, gives a single entry per CDR3 protein. This table holds about 480,000 distinct CDR3 sequences, 30% to 35% found once. This clonotype was observed a handful of times. Its cognate antigen is unknown. The material was cultured PBMCs, obtained from culture after CMV antigen stimulation. This clonotype was obtained from a human donor in good health (CMV status not recorded). Some clones in this sample may be carry-over from other donors' samples. The V and J genes are TRBV7-2 and TRBJ2-5, with 10 nucleotides matching TRBD2. CDR3 region: CASSLESGRAGETQYF. The CDR3 DNA reads TGTGCCAGCAGCTTAGAGAGCGGGAGGGCGGGAGAGACCCAGTACTTC. Complete variable domain (other parts from reference TRBV7-2 and TRBJ2-5): GAGVSQSPSNKVTEKGKDVELRCDPISGHTALYWYRQSLGQGLEFLIYFQGNSAPDKSGLPSDRFSAERTGGSVSTLTIQRTQQEDSAVYLCASSLESGRAGETQYFGPGTRLLVL.